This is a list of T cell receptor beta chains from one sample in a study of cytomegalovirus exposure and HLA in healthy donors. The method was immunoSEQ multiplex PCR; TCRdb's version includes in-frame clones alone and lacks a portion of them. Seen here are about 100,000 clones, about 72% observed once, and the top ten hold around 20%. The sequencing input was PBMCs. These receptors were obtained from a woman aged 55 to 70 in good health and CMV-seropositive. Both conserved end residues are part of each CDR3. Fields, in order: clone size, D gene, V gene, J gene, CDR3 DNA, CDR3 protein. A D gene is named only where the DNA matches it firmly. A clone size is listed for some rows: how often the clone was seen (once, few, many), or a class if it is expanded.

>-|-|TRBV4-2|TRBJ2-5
TGTGCCAGCAGCCAAGGTGCCCTAGTGGAAGAGACCCAGTACTTC
CASSQGALVEETQYF
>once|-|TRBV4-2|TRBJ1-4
TGTGCCAGCAGCCAAGTGTGGAGGCAGAGAAATGAAAAACTGTTTTTT
CASSQVWRQRNEKLFF
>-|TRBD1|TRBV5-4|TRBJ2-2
TGTGCCAGCAGCCCGCAGGGGGTGGCCACCGGGGAGCTGTTTTTT
CASSPQGVATGELFF
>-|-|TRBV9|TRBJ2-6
TGTGCCAGCAGCGGAGGAGGGAACTCTGGGGCCAACGTCCTGACTTTC
CASSGGGNSGANVLTF
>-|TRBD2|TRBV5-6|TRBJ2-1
TGTGCCAGCCTAACTAGCGGGTGGGAGAGCTCCTACAATGAGCAGTTCTTC
CASLTSGWESSYNEQFF
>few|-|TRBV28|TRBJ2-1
TGTGCCAGCACCCCAACGGGCGGGGACTACAATGAGCAGTTCTTC
CASTPTGGDYNEQFF
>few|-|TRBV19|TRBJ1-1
TGTGCCAGTAGGGCTAGGGATGGGGGCAACACTGAAGCTTTCTTT
CASRARDGGNTEAFF
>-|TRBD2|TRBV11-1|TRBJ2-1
TGTGCCAGCAGCTCTGATAAGCGGGGGTACAATGAGCAGTTCTTC
CASSSDKRGYNEQFF
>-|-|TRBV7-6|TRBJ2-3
TGTGCCAGCAGCTTAGGTGCTAGCGTATTTGCAGATACGCAGTATTTT
CASSLGASVFADTQYF
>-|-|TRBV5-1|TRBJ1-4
TGCGCCAGCAAACAGACAGCCCGAAATGAAAAACTGTTTTTT
CASKQTARNEKLFF
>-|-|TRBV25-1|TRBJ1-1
TGTGCCAGCAGTGCAGTCGAAAACACTGAAGCTTTCTTT
CASSAVENTEAFF
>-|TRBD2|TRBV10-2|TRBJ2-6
TGCGCCACCGGGGGGGCCACCTCTGGGGCCAACGTCCTGACTTTC
CATGGATSGANVLTF
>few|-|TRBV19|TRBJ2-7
TGTGCCAGTAGTATAGATCGAGTAATTCAATACTTC
CASSIDRVIQYF